The 15 T cell receptor beta chains in this list originate from one sample, sequenced in a study of blood T cells in healthy people across ages. The use of a sample-barcoded 5' primer and a J-beta primer mix characterized a second PCR of roughly 6 to 12 cycles. Each CDR3 protein is one row after TCRdb ran MiXCR on the 5' RACE reads. The sample contains hundreds of thousands of distinct CDR3 sequences, roughly 56% of which appear only once. Material for sequencing was blood. The receptors derive from a man aged 35 to 55 in good health.

The table lists this clonotype with a few counts. The rearrangement links TRBV27 to TRBJ1-2; D is perhaps TRBD1 (6 bases). The germline V gene has CDR1 MNHEY and CDR2 SMNVEV (reference sequence). This CDR3 spans 14 amino acids. The V end was cut by 3 bases, the J end by 4 bases, with 12 bases between. CDR3 bases: TGTGCCAGCAGTTTGGGAGGCAGGGGCTATGGCTACACCTTC. Translating gives CASSLGGRGYGYTF.

This clonotype was picked up a small number of times. The gene calls are TRBV20-1 and TRBJ2-5, with a tentative D call TRBD1 (6 bases). Germline-derived CDR1 and CDR2 are DFQATT and SNEGSKA (reference sequence). With 3 bases removed from V and 5 bases from J, the gap between germline ends came to 16 bases. CDR3 size: 14 residues. CDR3 DNA sequence: TGCAGTGCTAGGGGGGCGCCCTCTGGGGAGACCCAGTACTTC. Its protein product is CSARGAPSGETQYF.

V gene TRBV9 combines with J gene TRBJ2-1, with TRBD2 matching 9 bases. The CDR3 sequence is 15 residues long. Germline trimming cut 0 bases from V and 6 bases from J; bases unmatched to any gene: 4. CDR1 SGDLS and CDR2 YYNGEE come from the germline V gene. DNA for the CDR3: TGTGCCAGCAGCGTAGAGGTTAGCGGGAGCAATGAGCAGTTCTTC. Translation gives CASSVEVSGSNEQFF.

The CDR3 loop reads CSAGLGTGRTDTQYF. The CDR3 DNA reads TGCAGTGCTGGACTCGGGACAGGTCGGACAGATACGCAGTATTTT. This sequence joins TRBV20-1 and TRBJ2-3; 8 bases are a match to TRBD1. The CDR3 runs 15 residues. CDR1 and CDR2 from the germline V gene are DFQATT and SNEGSKA (reference sequence). V shed 5 bases and J 3 bases; nucleotides not matched to a gene: 10.

The rearrangement uses TRBV20-1 and TRBJ1-6; D remains ambiguous. The CDR3 totals 16 residues. Between the trimmed V and J ends, which lost 0 bases and 7 bases, there was a span of 16 bases. CDR1 is DFQATT, CDR2 SNEGSKA, per germline (reference sequence). The CDR3 DNA reads as TGCAGTGCTAGAGATTCGACCGGGTTTGGAAATTCACCCCTCCACTTT. This sequence encodes CSARDSTGFGNSPLHF.

This chain connects TRBV5-1 to TRBJ1-1; 10 positions agree with TRBD1. The CDR3 has 16 residues. Losses at the gene ends were 0 bases for V and 4 bases for J; bases not matched to a gene: 6. Germline loops: CDR1 SGHRS, CDR2 YFSETQ. CDR3 amino acids: CASSLGTGGLSTEAFF. The CDR3 DNA reads as TGCGCCAGCAGCTTGGGGACAGGGGGTTTGAGCACTGAAGCTTTCTTT.

The chain uses TRBV2 and TRBJ2-2, with no clear D. Trimming removed 3 bases from V and 5 bases from J, with 10 bases in between. There are 14 residues in the CDR3. Germline assignment: CDR1 SNHLY and CDR2 FYNNEI. For the CDR3, the DNA is TGTGCCAGCAGTGAGTCTCCGATTACCGGGGAGCTGTTTTTT. The encoded protein is CASSESPITGELFF.

This clonotype has only one observation. CDR3 nucleotide sequence: TGTGCCAGCAGACGGGACTGGCGGGACGAGCAGTTCTTC. Encoded protein: CASRRDWRDEQFF. The chain combines TRBV28 with TRBJ2-1; tentatively, D is TRBD2 (6 bases). The CDR3 runs 13 residues. CDR1 MDHEN and CDR2 SYDVKM come from the germline V gene. V was cut by 6 bases and J by 10 bases, with 16 bases left in between.

V and J are TRBV7-3 and TRBJ2-1, with D maybe TRBD2 (7 bases). V was trimmed by 5 bases and J by 9 bases, leaving 17 bases between them. The CDR3 is made up of 14 amino acids. Germline V gene sequence: CDR1 SGHTA, CDR2 FQGTGA. This chain's CDR3 is CASSPSAGAGEQFF. The CDR3 DNA follows: TGTGCCAGCAGCCCCAGCGCGGGGGCAGGTGAGCAGTTCTTC. Complete variable domain (other parts from reference TRBV7-3 and TRBJ2-1): GAGVSQTPSNKVTEKGKYVELRCDPISGHTALYWYRQSLGQGPEFLIYFQGTGAADDSGLPNDRFFAVRPEGSVSTLKIQRTERGDSAVYLCASSPSAGAGEQFFGPGTRLTVL.

This sequence joins TRBV7-3 and TRBJ1-2; 7 bases are shared with TRBD1. The ends lost 6 bases at V and 8 bases at J; junction bases unmatched: 15. Germline V lookup: CDR1 SGHTA, CDR2 FQGTGA. This CDR3 is built from 15 residues. In DNA, the CDR3 is TGTGCCAGCAGAGAAACCACAGGGGCTCTGGGCGGCTACACCTTC. It specifies CASRETTGALGGYTF.

The chain links TRBV3-1 to TRBJ2-5; D may correspond to TRBD1 or TRBD2 (5 bases each). This CDR3 has 15 residues. Germline V CDR1 and CDR2: LGHDT, YNNKEL (reference sequence). Trimming took 5 bases from V and 4 from J, leaving 17 bases between them. CDR3 sequence (DNA): TGTGCCAGCAGCGAAAGAGGGGAAGAGCGAGAGACCCAGTACTTC. This codes for CASSERGEERETQYF.

This chain uses TRBV4-2 with TRBJ1-2, with 7 bases lining up with TRBD1. The germline gives CDR1 LGHNA, CDR2 YNFKEQ. The CDR3 totals 17 residues. V lost 0 bases and J lost 5; bases outside the gene matches: 12. The CDR3 protein is CASSQESRARGEYGYTF. CDR3 sequence (DNA): TGTGCCAGCAGCCAAGAGTCTCGGGCCAGGGGGGAATATGGCTACACCTTC.

This clonotype was observed a few times. The V call is TRBV6-5, the J call TRBJ1-2; possibly TRBD1 for D (5 bases). In germline, CDR1 is MNHEY, CDR2 SVGAGI. The CDR3 totals 14 residues. Deletions cut 2 bases from V and 5 bases from J, with 12 bases between. The CDR3 reads CASSYSRASYGYTF. The DNA for the CDR3 is TGTGCCAGCAGTTACAGCAGGGCGTCTTATGGCTACACCTTC.

The V and J genes are TRBV2 and TRBJ2-5; TRBD2 aligns across 8 bases. With 5 bases clipped from V and 1 base from J, the junction kept 9 bases outside the gene matches. CDR3 length: 16 amino acids. The germline V gene encodes CDR1 SNHLY and CDR2 FYNNEI. The CDR3: CASSRTSMDVQETQYF. The CDR3 nucleotides are TGTGCCAGCAGTCGGACTAGCATGGACGTCCAAGAGACCCAGTACTTC.

The chain employs TRBV29-1 and TRBJ1-1, with D unresolved. Trimming removed 3 bases from V and 1 base from J, with 6 bases in between. This CDR3 is built from 12 residues. CDR1 and CDR2 from the germline V gene are SQVTM and ANQGSEA. The CDR3 sequence: CSVERGNTEAFF. In DNA, the CDR3 is TGCAGCGTTGAGAGAGGGAACACTGAAGCTTTCTTT.